A selection of T cell receptor beta chains follows, all from one sample in a study of T cell changes during pregnancy in multiple sclerosis. Some clones are missing from TCRdb's copy, which holds only in-frame ones; the method was immunoSEQ multiplex PCR. The table shows 40,000 to 55,000 clones, with approximately 87% occurring only once. The material sequenced was peripheral blood, taken in the first trimester of pregnancy. The receptors were gathered from a female donor in good health, enrolled as a control in a pregnancy study. The CDR3 runs from the conserved cysteine through the conserved F or W. The D gene is left open where the match is weak. Clone size appears in some rows only: once, few, many, or a class for an expanded clone.

d_gene	len	v_gene	abundance	CDR3aa
-	14	TRBV7-3	-	CASSAGRVNTEAFF
-	15	TRBV1	-	CTSSQAPGLDNEQFF
TRBD2	16	TRBV19	once	CASSIRSGGEYNEQFF
TRBD2	16	TRBV2	-	CASRETLSGATYEQYF
-	15	TRBV18	-	CASSPSIQGTDTQYF
-	15	TRBV19	-	CASGGGAGRDEKLFF
TRBD1	13	TRBV29-1	-	CSTGTGSNQPQHF
TRBD2	13	TRBV4-3	once	CASSLLAGGEQYF
-	13	TRBV28	few	CASNSLRATEAFF
-	18	TRBV7-2	-	CASSPVSTGGSWTDTQYF
TRBD2	15	TRBV9	-	CASSPQRGGAKTQYF
TRBD2	16	TRBV18	-	CASSPLTGGETGELFF
TRBD2	19	TRBV11-3	-	CASSLRRGTSGSEGETQYF
TRBD2	14	TRBV27	-	CASSGGLAGGEQFF
-	11	TRBV27	-	CASSFGLVEYF
TRBD1	14	TRBV19	once	CASRTGQASYEQYF
-	11	TRBV29-1	-	CSVEGAYGYTF
TRBD2	20	TRBV13	-	CASSPNSLGLAEQNTGELFF
TRBD2	16	TRBV5-1	-	CASSRGGAGSTDTQYF
-	13	TRBV5-1	-	CASSLTVTGELFF
TRBD2	19	TRBV15	once	CATSRDSLAGVSSTETQYF
-	14	TRBV7-9	-	CASSLQVSGNTIYF
TRBD2	15	TRBV11-2	-	CASSSLAGNYNEQFF
TRBD2	16	TRBV5-4	once	CASNVDGGSSYNEQFF
-	13	TRBV28	-	CASSLKTDYGYTF
TRBD1	16	TRBV28	-	CAHRDRGLRRDYGYTF
-	15	TRBV4-3	-	CASSQERRRLEKLFF
TRBD1	13	TRBV10-3	once	CAIQGQASYEQYF
TRBD1	16	TRBV7-9	-	CASSFQGAARNTEAFF
TRBD1	15	TRBV7-3	-	CASSALGGITDTQYF
-	15	TRBV6-5	-	CASSYGDTGADTQYF
TRBD2	13	TRBV19	-	CASSAGLGETQYF
-	13	TRBV27	-	CASSFSFNQPQHF
-	15	TRBV27	-	CASSLGPDSFNEQFF
TRBD1	16	TRBV27	-	CASSPYRQGNPYGYTF
-	15	TRBV6-4	few	CASSDSKGGADTQYF
TRBD2	16	TRBV14	once	CASSHRGLAGEETQYF
-	14	TRBV14	-	CASSQALQGNGYTF
-	15	TRBV7-2	-	CASSLATSSNQPQHF
-	11	TRBV7-9	-	CASSSQETQYF
-	15	TRBV5-1	-	CASSPQGAGGNEQFF
TRBD2	15	TRBV19	-	CASRRRLAGDNEQFF
TRBD2	16	TRBV6-5	-	CASSYRPSGISDTQYF
TRBD2	16	TRBV19	-	CASSNSRGGSGDTQYF
TRBD1	15	TRBV5-1	-	CASSLQTGGREKLFF
TRBD1	17	TRBV18	-	CASSSTGSIHQSYEQYF
-	13	TRBV19	-	CASRGQFSYEQYF
TRBD1	13	TRBV6-5	-	CASSSRDRDGYTF
-	15	TRBV4-1	-	CASSQVWQGSTEAFF
-	14	TRBV13	once	CASSLQDRLYEQYF
TRBD2	15	TRBV29-1	-	CSVPTSGRSTDTQYF
-	12	TRBV7-9	-	CASSLAGQPQHF